This T cell receptor (beta chain) was sequenced in a study of T cell responses to AZD1222 COVID-19 vaccine. Overall study results and limits: Of the AZD1222 recipients, only five or six were seropositive at baseline. A rise in Spike-specific TCR breadth and depth followed two AZD1222 doses.

The germline CDR1 and CDR2 sequences are KGHSH and LQKENI. J lost 1 base, V lost 6 bases, and 5 bases had no gene match. The CDR3 has 14 residues. The assay was immunoSEQ multiplex PCR, and TCRdb's table has in-frame clones only and misses some. The data contain about 180,000 clones, around nine tenths of them singletons. Turning to this clone: What it binds is unknown.

This chain connects TRBV18 to TRBJ2-5, with 7 bases lining up with TRBD1. The specimen comprised peripheral blood, sampled on day 0 of AZD1222 vaccination. The sequence derives from an adult in good health. The CDR3 DNA is TGTGCCAGCTCCCGACAGGGTTCCCAAGAGACCCAGTACTTC. Translated: CASSRQGSQETQYF.